Below are 27 T cell receptor beta chains sequenced from a single sample in a study of blood T cell repertoires in COVID-19. The repertoire was sequenced with immunoSEQ multiplex PCR; TCRdb's copy has only in-frame clones and lacks some. The table has about 400,000 clones, around 90% seen once. The sequenced sample consisted of PBMCs or T cells enriched from blood (not recorded which). Receptors were obtained from a woman aged 40 to 50 with acute COVID-19.

This clone was recorded a few times. An end of the junction does not agree with germline; a read error may underlie this. The chain has TRBV19 and TRBJ2-1; TRBD2 matches 14 bases. CDR1 and CDR2 (germline): LNHDA, SQIVND (reference sequence). There are 14 residues in the CDR3. CDR3 sequence: CASSPGTSGGEKFF. Here the CDR3 DNA reads TGTGCCAGTAGTCCCGGGACTAGCGGGGGTGAGAAGTTCTTC.

V gene TRBV19 combines with J gene TRBJ2-1; 8 bases map to TRBD1. V lost 7 bases, J lost 4 bases, and 6 bases stayed unmatched. The CDR3 covers 14 residues. Germline CDR1 LNHDA, CDR2 SQIVND (reference sequence). CDR3 loop: CASTPGQDYNEQFF. The CDR3 nucleotides read TGTGCCAGTACTCCGGGACAGGATTACAATGAGCAGTTCTTC.

This chain uses TRBV5-4 with TRBJ2-1; TRBD2 matches 8 bases. The germline gives CDR1 SGHNT, CDR2 YYREEE (reference sequence). The J segment lost 5 bases and the V segment lost 1 base, leaving 5 bases of the junction unmatched. The CDR3 is made up of 15 amino acids. The chain's CDR3 is CASSLRSGGHNEQFF. The DNA of the CDR3 is TGTGCCAGCAGCTTGCGGAGCGGGGGACACAATGAGCAGTTCTTC.

CDR3 DNA sequence: TGTGCCAGCAGCTGGAGCGGGACTAGCACAGATACGCAGTATTTT. Protein: CASSWSGTSTDTQYF. The chain recombines TRBV5-4 with TRBJ2-3, with 7 bases matching TRBD2. The CDR3 covers 15 residues. Germline V lookup: CDR1 SGHNT, CDR2 YYREEE (reference sequence). V shed 3 bases, J shed 0 bases, and the junction held 4 bases outside the gene matches. Supplemented by reference TRBV5-4 and TRBJ2-3, the full variable domain reads ETGVTQSPTHLIKTRGQQVTLRCSSQSGHNTVSWYQQALGQGPQFIFQYYREEENGRGNFPPRFSGLQFPNYSSELNVNALELDDSALYLCASSWSGTSTDTQYFGPGTRLTVL.

The CDR3 protein is CASGLVLNQPQHF. The CDR3 bases are TGTGCTAGTGGTTTGGTCCTCAATCAGCCCCAGCATTTT. The chain employs TRBV12-5 and TRBJ1-5; D unclear. CDR1 LGHNT and CDR2 FRNRAP come from the germline V gene. The CDR3 has 13 residues. V was pared by 0 bases and J by 3 bases, with 3 bases between.

V is TRBV5-1 and J is TRBJ1-2, with D possibly being TRBD1 (6 bases). This CDR3 is 14 amino acids long. Per the germline V gene, CDR1 is SGHRS and CDR2 is YFSETQ. V was clipped by 2 bases and J by 5 bases, with 13 bases between them. The CDR3 DNA sequence: TGCGCCAGCAGCTTTCAGACAGGACAATATGGCTACACCTTC. Protein sequence: CASSFQTGQYGYTF. Variable domain in full (rest from reference TRBV5-1 and TRBJ1-2): KAGVTQTPRYLIKTRGQQVTLSCSPISGHRSVSWYQQTPGQGLQFLFEYFSETQRNKGNFPGRFSGRQFSNSRSEMNVSTLELGDSALYLCASSFQTGQYGYTFGSGTRLTVV.

The V call is TRBV11-2, the J call TRBJ1-2; D may be TRBD1 (5 bases). Per the germline V gene, CDR1 is SGHAT and CDR2 is FQNNGV. Trimming stripped 5 bases from V and 8 bases from J, with 15 bases between. This CDR3 spans 13 amino acids. CDR3 residues: CASSPGLGLGYTF. The CDR3 region has the DNA TGTGCCAGCAGCCCCGGTCTGGGGCTCGGCTACACCTTC.

The chain uses TRBV30 and TRBJ1-3; D is possibly TRBD1 (5 bases). CDR3 size: 13 residues. The V gene's germline CDR1 is GTSNPN and CDR2 SVGIG (reference sequence). Trimming pared 1 base from V and 4 bases from J, leaving 8 bases between. This CDR3 is CAWSEGAGNTIYF. CDR3 DNA sequence: TGTGCCTGGAGTGAAGGGGCCGGAAACACCATATATTTT. The entire variable domain, with the rest obtained from reference TRBV30 and TRBJ1-3, is as follows: SQTIHQWPATLVQPVGSPLSLECTVEGTSNPNLYWYRQAAGRGLQLLFYSVGIGQISSEVPQNLSASRPQDRQFILSSKKLLLSDSGFYLCAWSEGAGNTIYFGEGSWLTVV.

In its sample, this clone was seen once. This chain links TRBV11-2 with TRBJ2-5; 9 nucleotides match TRBD2. Germline V gene data show CDR1 as SGHAT and CDR2 as FQNNGV. The V and J ends lost 4 bases and 3 bases, in that order; junction bases with no gene match: 12. The CDR3 spans 17 residues. The CDR3 reads CASSSLGLATMKETQYF. For the CDR3, the DNA is TGTGCCAGCAGCTCTTTGGGACTAGCAACAATGAAAGAGACCCAGTACTTC.

V gene TRBV10-2 combines with J gene TRBJ1-1, with D uncertain. This CDR3 spans 13 amino acids. Germline assignment: CDR1 WSHSY and CDR2 SAAADI. V was trimmed by 6 bases and J by 1 base, leaving 9 bases between them. CDR3 in DNA: TGCGCCAGCAGGGCCAACAAGAACACTGAAGCTTTCTTT. As protein: CASRANKNTEAFF.

The chain employs TRBV3-1 (or the pseudogene TRBV3-2) and TRBJ2-1, with D perhaps TRBD2 (6 bases). The V gene's germline CDR1 is LGHDT and CDR2 YNNKEL (reference sequence). With 4 bases removed from V and 12 bases from J, the gap between germline ends came to 16 bases. The CDR3 length is 13 residues. CDR3 sequence: CASSLNRGVRQFF. The CDR3 DNA reads as TGTGCCAGCAGCCTCAACCGCGGGGTACGGCAGTTCTTC.

The sample holds a few counts of this clone. The chain has TRBV5-6 and TRBJ2-2; 11 bases are a match to TRBD1. Germline trimming cut 4 bases from V and 4 bases from J; bases unmatched to any gene: 6. This CDR3 contains 16 residues. Per the germline V gene, CDR1 is SGHDT and CDR2 is YYEEEE. The CDR3 bases are TGTGCCAGCAGCCATTACGGGACAGGGGGCACCGGGGAGCTGTTTTTT. This encodes CASSHYGTGGTGELFF. The variable domain in full, with the rest retrieved from reference TRBV5-6 and TRBJ2-2, is DAGVTQSPTHLIKTRGQQVTLRCSPKSGHDTVSWYQQALGQGPQFIFQYYEEEERQRGNFPDRFSGHQFPNYSSELNVNALLLGDSALYLCASSHYGTGGTGELFFGEGSRLTVL.

The chain is built from TRBV9 and TRBJ2-2; 8 positions match TRBD1. There are 14 residues in the CDR3. CDR1 and CDR2 from the germline V gene are SGDLS and YYNGEE. Trimming at V came to 4 bases and at J to 6 bases, leaving 5 bases not matched to a gene. The CDR3 region is CASSPPQGAGELFF. The CDR3 nucleotides are TGTGCCAGCAGCCCTCCACAGGGGGCCGGGGAGCTGTTTTTT. The complete variable domain, with remaining parts taken from reference TRBV9 and TRBJ2-2, reads DSGVTQTPKHLITATGQRVTLRCSPRSGDLSVYWYQQSLDQGLQFLIQYYNGEERAKGNILERFSAQQFPDLHSELNLSSLELGDSALYFCASSPPQGAGELFFGEGSRLTVL.

J is TRBJ2-5 and V is TRBV19; 7 nucleotides line up with TRBD1. Germline values: CDR1 LNHDA, CDR2 SQIVND (reference sequence). The V segment lost 3 bases and the J segment 0 bases; nucleotides outside the gene matches: 16. The CDR3 loop spans 19 amino acids. CDR3 sequence (DNA): TGTGCCAGTAGTATGAAGGACAGGCTACAACACTCCTACCAAGAGACCCAGTACTTC. Protein sequence: CASSMKDRLQHSYQETQYF. Using reference TRBV19 and TRBJ2-5 for the parts outside the CDR3, the full variable domain is DGGITQSPKYLFRKEGQNVTLSCEQNLNHDAMYWYRQDPGQGLRLIYYSQIVNDFQKGDIAEGYSVSREKKESFPLTVTSAQKNPTAFYLCASSMKDRLQHSYQETQYFGPGTRLLVL.

The chain is built from TRBV3-1 (or the pseudogene TRBV3-2) and TRBJ2-3; 9 positions agree with TRBD2. The V segment lost 3 bases and the J segment 5 bases; nucleotides outside the gene matches: 15. CDR1 is LGHDT and CDR2 is YNNKEL in the germline V gene (reference sequence). CDR3 length equals 18 residues. The CDR3 bases are TGTGCCAGCAGCCACCGCAGTATATTAGCGGGGGAGGTAGATACGCAGTATTTT. It translates to CASSHRSILAGEVDTQYF.

V is TRBV7-9 and J is TRBJ2-7; D may be TRBD2 (6 bases). V gave up 0 bases and J gave up 12 bases, with 21 bases separating them. From germline, CDR1 is SEHNR and CDR2 FQNEAQ (reference sequence). CDR3 length: 15 residues. DNA of the CDR3: TGTGCCAGCAGCTTAGCGATGGGGGGAACCGCTTCGGTGTACTTC. Protein sequence: CASSLAMGGTASVYF.

The chain uses TRBV7-5 and TRBJ2-7; the D segment call TRBD1 is taken from the table without a DNA check. TRBV7-5 is termed a pseudogene. CDR3 length equals 15 residues. As DNA, the CDR3 is TGTGCCAGAAGCTACGCCGGGACAGGGGTCGACGAGCAGTACTTC. It encodes CARSYAGTGVDEQYF.

The chain is built from TRBV3-1 (or the pseudogene TRBV3-2) and TRBJ2-5, with 9 nucleotides matching TRBD2. Germline CDR1 is LGHDT and CDR2 is YNNKEL (reference sequence). The CDR3 length is 16 residues. Germline trimming cut 0 bases from V and 1 base from J; bases unmatched to any gene: 3. CDR3 loop: CASSQEISGGQETQYF. The CDR3 bases are TGTGCCAGCAGCCAAGAGATTAGCGGGGGCCAAGAGACCCAGTACTTC.

The chain couples TRBV19 to TRBJ1-4, with 7 bases fitting TRBD1. With 3 bases clipped from V and 12 bases from J, the junction kept 4 bases outside the gene matches. Germline CDR1 and CDR2: LNHDA and SQIVND (reference sequence). The CDR3 spans 12 residues. The CDR3 DNA is TGTGCCAGTAGTATCGGGGGACAGCAACTGTTTTTT. Translating gives CASSIGGQQLFF.

The genes are TRBV6-5 and TRBJ2-5, with D possibly being TRBD2 (5 bases). Germline values: CDR1 MNHEY, CDR2 SVGAGI. V was clipped by 4 bases and J by 4 bases, with 16 bases between them. The CDR3 totals 15 residues. The CDR3 sequence: CASSSWTPSGETQYF. The CDR3 nucleotides read TGTGCCAGCAGTTCTTGGACTCCTTCGGGAGAGACCCAGTACTTC.

V is TRBV6-6 and J is TRBJ1-2; D possibly corresponds to TRBD1 (5 bases). V lost 0 bases to trimming and J lost 4 bases, with 9 bases between them. CDR3 length: 14 residues. Germline assignment: CDR1 MNHNY and CDR2 SVGAGI (reference sequence). The CDR3 bases are TGTGCCAGCAGTTACTCGGGGCAGACCTATGGCTACACCTTC. It specifies CASSYSGQTYGYTF.

The V and J genes are TRBV5-4 and TRBJ2-1; 11 bases fit TRBD2. Per germline, CDR1 SGHNT and CDR2 YYREEE (reference sequence). The J segment lost 4 bases and the V segment lost 1 base, leaving 7 bases of the junction unmatched. The CDR3 length is 17 residues. The CDR3 loop reads CASSLQTGLADYNEQFF. In DNA, the CDR3 is TGTGCCAGCAGCTTGCAGACGGGACTAGCGGATTACAATGAGCAGTTCTTC.

V usage is TRBV2 and J usage is TRBJ2-5; the D gene is possibly TRBD2 (5 bases). The CDR3 is made up of 14 amino acids. Germline values: CDR1 SNHLY, CDR2 FYNNEI. The V end lost 7 bases, the J end lost 1 base, and 13 bases lay between the germline ends. DNA of the CDR3: TGTGCCAGCAAGCCCCCAGCGGCCCAAGAGACCCAGTACTTC. As protein: CASKPPAAQETQYF.

J is TRBJ2-2 and V is TRBV15; D unclear. V dropped 1 base and J dropped 1 base, with 7 bases sitting between them. The CDR3 sequence is 15 residues long. Germline V lookup: CDR1 LNHNV, CDR2 YYDKDF (reference sequence). This CDR3 is CATSRGPVNTGELFF. The CDR3 nucleotides are TGTGCCACCAGCAGAGGTCCAGTGAACACCGGGGAGCTGTTTTTT.

This clone was detected only once. The chain employs TRBV2 and TRBJ2-3; 7 nucleotides align to TRBD1. The CDR3 has 16 amino acids. CDR1 is SNHLY, CDR2 FYNNEI, per germline. Trimming at V came to 6 bases and at J to 1 base, leaving 10 bases not matched to a gene. The CDR3 is CASSNQTGYGTDTQYF. CDR3 in DNA: TGTGCCAGCAGCAACCAGACAGGGTACGGCACAGATACGCAGTATTTT. Drawing the rest from reference TRBV2 and TRBJ2-3, the complete variable domain is EPEVTQTPSHQVTQMGQEVILRCVPISNHLYFYWYRQILGQKVEFLVSFYNNEISEKSEIFDDQFSVERPDGSNFTLKIRSTKLEDSAMYFCASSNQTGYGTDTQYFGPGTRLTVL.

This clone was detected once. V gene TRBV13 combines with J gene TRBJ2-1; 8 bases are shared with TRBD2. The CDR3 is made up of 16 amino acids. V dropped 3 bases and J dropped 2; count of bases not matched to a gene: 6. Germline V lookup: CDR1 PRHDT, CDR2 FYEKMQ (reference sequence). DNA for the CDR3: TGTGCCAGCAGCTTGGTCGGGGGGGCCGCCTACAATGAGCAGTTCTTC. Translated: CASSLVGGAAYNEQFF.

This chain joins TRBV28 and TRBJ2-3, with D unclear. The CDR3 is made up of 11 amino acids. Looked up from germline, CDR1 is MDHEN and CDR2 is SYDVKM. Trimming took 4 bases from V and 6 from J, leaving 5 bases between them. The DNA of the CDR3 is TGTGCCAGCAGTTACCAGGATACGCAGTATTTT. Residues: CASSYQDTQYF.